The clone carrying this T cell receptor beta chain was picked up many times. The antigen is not known. Germline CDR1 LNHDA, CDR2 SQIVND (reference sequence). V shed 5 bases, J shed 4 bases, and the junction held 4 bases outside the gene matches. The CDR3 loop spans 14 amino acids. The CDR3 regions of TCR beta were amplified from RNA transcripts. Carried out on the TCR CDR3, a first-round RT-PCR used the HTBI primer set. TCRdb re-called the multiplex PCR reads with MiXCR, one entry per CDR3 protein. This repertoire shows hundreds of thousands of distinct CDR3 sequences, approximately 15% found once; its top ten account for around 3.5%. The entry originates in a study of T cells in Graves' hyperthyroidism and ophthalmopathy. About the research overall: Peripheral blood collection took place at initial diagnosis, before any treatment.

Study findings and constraints: Before onset, by a median of around 6.4 months, the model predicted ophthalmopathy. Peripheral blood also featured most of the thyroid clonotypes expanded above 0.001.

Patients were excluded because of uncontrolled infection, other autoimmune disease, pregnancy or lactation. This TCR derives from a woman aged 35 to 49 with Graves' ophthalmopathy. Sequenced sample: blood. This rearrangement joins TRBV19 to TRBJ2-3, with TRBD2 identical over 9 bases. CDR3 nucleotide sequence: TGTGCCAGTAGTGCCCGGACTAGCGCAGATACGCAGTATTTT. Protein: CASSARTSADTQYF.